The rows below give T cell receptor beta chains drawn from one sample of a study of blood T cell repertoires in COVID-19. Method: immunoSEQ multiplex PCR; TCRdb's copy keeps in-frame clones and lacks some. Among 90,000 to 150,000 clones listed, more than 60% were seen once. The sample comprised peripheral blood. The receptors come from a man aged 65 to 79 with acute or convalescent COVID-19. CDR3s include the opening cysteine and the closing phenylalanine or tryptophan. A D gene is named only where the DNA matches it firmly. Not every row has a clone size; where given, it reads once, few, many or a size class.

length,J,size,D,V,CDR3,DNA
17,TRBJ1-3,few,NA,TRBV6-2/TRBV6-3,CASSTGRTSSSGNTIYF,TGTGCCAGCAGTACTGGACGGACATCTTCCTCTGGAAACACCATATATTTT
18,TRBJ2-3,NA,NA,TRBV3-1/TRBV3-2,CASSQDPYGQQSTDTQYF,TGTGCCAGCAGCCAAGATCCGTATGGGCAGCAGAGCACAGATACGCAGTATTTT
15,TRBJ2-3,NA,TRBD1,TRBV5-1,CASSQGEPRTDTQYF,TGCGCCAGCAGCCAGGGGGAGCCCCGCACAGATACGCAGTATTTT
15,TRBJ1-1,NA,TRBD1,TRBV18,CASSPPEGGGTEAFF,TGTGCCAGCTCACCACCAGAAGGGGGCGGGACTGAAGCTTTCTTT
15,TRBJ2-5,few,TRBD1,TRBV2,CASSGGQGFQEPQYF,TGTGCCAGCAGTGGGGGACAGGGCTTCCAAGAGCCCCAGTACTTC
15,TRBJ1-1,NA,NA,TRBV6-1,CASSENVLMNTEAFF,TGTGCCAGCAGTGAAAATGTGCTAATGAACACTGAAGCTTTCTTT
15,TRBJ2-7,NA,NA,TRBV19,CASSKQRPPECEQYF,TGTGCCAGTAGTAAACAGCGGCCCCCGGAATGCGAGCAGTACTTC
14,TRBJ2-1,NA,NA,TRBV19,CASSPRQNYNEQFF,TGTGCCAGTAGTCCCCGACAGAACTACAATGAGCAGTTCTTC
16,TRBJ2-7,once,NA,TRBV7-6,CASSAQNSGRAYEQYF,TGTGCCAGCAGCGCGCAGAATAGCGGACGCGCCTACGAGCAGTACTTC
15,TRBJ1-6,NA,TRBD1,TRBV30,CAWSVLTGGGSPLHF,TGTGCCTGGAGTGTACTGACAGGGGGAGGTTCACCCCTCCACTTT
14,TRBJ2-7,NA,NA,TRBV7-8,CASSFRDNTYEQYF,TGTGCCAGCAGTTTCCGGGACAACACCTACGAGCAGTACTTC
16,TRBJ2-1,NA,TRBD1,TRBV15,CATSRDGQGIHNEQFF,TGTGCCACCAGCAGAGACGGACAGGGGATTCACAATGAGCAGTTCTTC
15,TRBJ1-3,few,NA,TRBV9,CASSAPGSEGNTIYF,TGTGCCAGCAGCGCCCCGGGGAGTGAAGGAAACACCATATATTTT
13,TRBJ1-1,NA,NA,TRBV29-1,CSAMGRGDTEAFF,TGCAGCGCCATGGGGCGGGGGGACACTGAAGCTTTCTTT
12,TRBJ1-1,NA,TRBD1,TRBV23-1,CARLEDRNEAFF,TGCGCCCGGCTAGAGGACAGGAATGAAGCTTTCTTT
14,TRBJ2-7,NA,TRBD1,TRBV15,CATSPTGGPYEQYF,TGTGCCACCAGCCCGACAGGGGGTCCCTACGAGCAGTACTTC
15,TRBJ2-1,NA,TRBD2,TRBV7-3,CASSPLAGGGNEQFF,TGTGCCAGCAGCCCACTAGCGGGAGGGGGGAATGAGCAGTTCTTC
12,TRBJ2-7,NA,NA,TRBV6-2/TRBV6-3,CASSPYLLEQYF,TGTGCCAGCAGCCCCTACCTACTCGAGCAGTACTTC
15,TRBJ2-7,NA,TRBD1,TRBV5-1,CASSPPGQGPYEQYF,TGCGCCAGCAGCCCTCCGGGACAGGGACCCTACGAGCAGTACTTC
16,TRBJ1-5,NA,NA,TRBV9,CASSAGTGIPGGPQHF,TGTGCCAGCAGCGCCGGGACGGGAATTCCCGGGGGGCCCCAGCATTTT
18,TRBJ2-5,NA,TRBD2,TRBV5-1,CASSSGLAGDPRQETQYF,TGCGCCAGCAGCTCCGGGCTAGCGGGAGACCCCCGACAAGAGACCCAGTACTTC
16,TRBJ1-5,NA,TRBD1,TRBV6-1,CASSVLQGASNQPQHF,TGTGCCAGCAGTGTTCTACAGGGGGCCAGCAATCAGCCCCAGCATTTT
13,TRBJ1-2,NA,NA,TRBV28,CASSIRGTYGYTF,TGTGCCAGCAGTATCAGGGGAACCTATGGCTACACCTTC
13,TRBJ2-5,NA,NA,TRBV7-2,CASSLLVQETQYF,TGTGCCAGCAGCTTATTAGTCCAAGAGACCCAGTACTTC
13,TRBJ1-1,NA,NA,TRBV27,CASFLRGNTEAFF,TGTGCCAGCTTCCTCCGGGGGAACACTGAAGCTTTCTTT
15,TRBJ1-4,NA,NA,TRBV5-1,CASSLASIREEKLFF,TGCGCCAGCAGCTTGGCCAGTATCCGTGAAGAAAAACTGTTTTTT
15,TRBJ2-5,NA,TRBD1,TRBV5-6,CASSRDRGGLETQYF,TGTGCCAGCAGCCGGGACAGGGGAGGATTGGAGACCCAGTACTTC
14,TRBJ2-7,few,NA,TRBV6-5,CASSYSAGAYEQYF,TGTGCCAGCAGTTACTCAGCCGGGGCCTACGAGCAGTACTTC
15,TRBJ1-3,NA,NA,TRBV6-5,CASSYEGRPGNTIYF,TGTGCCAGCAGTTACGAGGGGAGGCCTGGAAACACCATATATTTT
13,TRBJ2-7,NA,NA,TRBV19,CASSGGRANEQYF,TGTGCCAGTAGTGGTGGCAGGGCGAACGAGCAGTACTTC
14,TRBJ2-7,NA,TRBD2,TRBV19,CASSSASGGYEQYF,TGTGCCAGTAGTTCGGCTAGCGGGGGCTACGAGCAGTACTTC
15,TRBJ2-1,few,NA,TRBV5-6,CASSLAISGFDEQFF,TGTGCCAGCAGCTTGGCCATTTCAGGATTCGATGAGCAGTTCTTC
16,TRBJ2-7,NA,TRBD1,TRBV28,CASRSTGTGNGYEQYF,TGTGCCAGCAGGTCGACCGGGACAGGGAATGGCTACGAGCAGTACTTC
15,TRBJ2-3,NA,NA,TRBV19,CASSIFGRVGDTQYF,TGTGCCAGTAGTATATTTGGCAGGGTGGGAGATACGCAGTATTTT
14,TRBJ2-3,NA,NA,TRBV27,CASSFRDFGDTQYF,TGTGCCAGCAGTTTCCGGGACTTTGGGGATACGCAGTATTTT
14,TRBJ2-7,once,TRBD2,TRBV15,CATSRSGGPYEQYF,TGTGCCACCAGCCGTAGCGGGGGACCCTACGAGCAGTACTTC
13,TRBJ1-5,NA,NA,TRBV28,CASSPGGNQPQHF,TGTGCCAGCAGCCCGGGAGGCAATCAGCCCCAGCATTTT
14,TRBJ2-3,NA,NA,TRBV24-1,CATSDPGNTDTQYF,TGTGCCACCAGTGACCCCGGGAATACAGATACGCAGTATTTT
15,TRBJ2-1,NA,TRBD2,TRBV7-3,CASRRTSGRAYEQFF,TGTGCCAGCAGACGGACTAGCGGGAGAGCCTATGAGCAGTTCTTC
15,TRBJ1-1,NA,NA,TRBV7-9,CASSLGGTGDTEAFF,TGTGCCAGCAGCTTGGGCGGGACCGGGGACACTGAAGCTTTCTTT
16,TRBJ2-3,once,TRBD2,TRBV3-1/TRBV3-2,CASSQDLRGGTDTQYF,TGTGCCAGCAGCCAAGATCTCCGCGGGGGGACAGATACGCAGTATTTT
16,TRBJ1-2,NA,TRBD1,TRBV7-6,CASSPTPDRGDGGYTF,TGTGCCAGCAGCCCCACCCCCGACAGGGGAGATGGCGGCTACACCTTC